This entry features one TCR beta chain sequence. Its target is unknown. The assay was immunoSEQ multiplex PCR, and TCRdb's table has in-frame clones only and misses some. The profile shows 2,500 to 3,000 clones, approximately 24% of them singletons. Per the germline V gene, CDR1 is ENHRY and CDR2 is SYGVKD. V lost 1 base to trimming and J lost 6 bases, with 13 bases between them. This CDR3 is built from 16 residues. The sample belongs to a study of T cells in localized non-small cell lung cancer. Study outcomes and limitations: Uninvolved adjacent lung had the highest recorded T cell clonality, with tumor below it. Prolonged overall survival went with higher T cell density in the blood.

The V call is TRBV10-3, the J call TRBJ1-6, with D unresolved. The specimen comprised normal lung tissue next to the tumor, sampled before any cancer treatment. This clonotype was obtained from a male donor aged 60 or over with stage II lung adenocarcinoma. CDR3 protein: CAISELGPLGNSPLHF. The CDR3 DNA reads TGTGCCATCAGTGAGTTGGGTCCTCTAGGTAATTCACCCCTCCACTTT.